The sample holds one count of the clone carrying this TCR beta chain. The antigen is unknown. Gene names follow the mouse nomenclature. With the read ending 1 residue before the CDR3 end, the germline J gene is used to fill in that end. The CDR3 extends over 14 amino acids. V gave up 5 bases and J gave up 5 bases; unmatched junction bases: 7. In germline, CDR1 is NSHNY, CDR2 SYGAGN. These data are taken from a study of tissue T cells after allogeneic stem cell transplantation. Measured with immunoSEQ multiplex PCR; TCRdb has only the in-frame clones, and not every one. The table shows more than 4,000 clones, with less than 60% occurring only once. Study observations and caveats: Only a limited share of tissue TCRs appeared in blood or spleen.

Regarding time point: mouse harvest day 14 after allogeneic transplant. The graft held 10^6 splenic CD5+ T cells and 10^7 T-cell-depleted bone marrow cells. Mice had MHC-mismatched B6 into BALB/c GVHD, sampled day 7 or 14. The chain combines TRBV13-1 with TRBJ2-7; 10 nucleotides line up with TRBD2. The receptor was isolated from a female BALB/c mouse given C57BL/6 T cells with graft-versus-host disease after an allogeneic hematopoietic cell transplant. The sample comprised lymph node tissue. Incomplete CDR3 DNA: TGTGCCAGCAGCGCGGACTGGGGGTTCCATGAACAGTAC. It yields the protein CASSADWGFHEQY. The whole CDR3 sequence is CASSADWGFHEQYF.